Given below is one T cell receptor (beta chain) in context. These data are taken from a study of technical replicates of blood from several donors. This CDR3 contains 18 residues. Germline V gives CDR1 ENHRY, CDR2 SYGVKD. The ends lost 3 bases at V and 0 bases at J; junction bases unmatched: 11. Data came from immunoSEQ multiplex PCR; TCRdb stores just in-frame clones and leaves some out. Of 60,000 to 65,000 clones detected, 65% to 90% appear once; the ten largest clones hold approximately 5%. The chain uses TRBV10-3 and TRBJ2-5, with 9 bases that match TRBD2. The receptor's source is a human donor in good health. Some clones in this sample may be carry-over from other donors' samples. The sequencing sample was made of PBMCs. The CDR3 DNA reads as TGTGCCATCAGTGACCCAGGGGCGGGGGGGCCCCACCAAGAGACCCAGTACTTC. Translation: CAISDPGAGGPHQETQYF.